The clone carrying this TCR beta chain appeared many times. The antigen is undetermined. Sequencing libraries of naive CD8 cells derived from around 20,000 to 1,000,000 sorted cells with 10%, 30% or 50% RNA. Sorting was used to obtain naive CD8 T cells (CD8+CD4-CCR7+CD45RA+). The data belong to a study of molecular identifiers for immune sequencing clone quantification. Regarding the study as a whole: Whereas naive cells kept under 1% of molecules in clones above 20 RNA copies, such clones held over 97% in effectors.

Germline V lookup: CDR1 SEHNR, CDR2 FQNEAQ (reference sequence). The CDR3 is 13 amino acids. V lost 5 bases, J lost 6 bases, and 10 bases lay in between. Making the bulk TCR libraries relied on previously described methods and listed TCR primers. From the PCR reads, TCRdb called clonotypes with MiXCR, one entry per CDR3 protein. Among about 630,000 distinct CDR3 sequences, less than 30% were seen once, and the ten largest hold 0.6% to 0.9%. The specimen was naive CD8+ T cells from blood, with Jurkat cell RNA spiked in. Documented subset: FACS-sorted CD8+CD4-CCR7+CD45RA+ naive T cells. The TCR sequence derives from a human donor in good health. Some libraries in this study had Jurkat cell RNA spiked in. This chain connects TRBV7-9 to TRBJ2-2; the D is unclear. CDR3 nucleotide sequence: TGTGCCAGCAGCCGAGGAGAGGCCGGGGAGCTGTTTTTT. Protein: CASSRGEAGELFF.